The next 29 T cell receptor beta chains were all read from a single sample in a study of blood T cell repertoires in COVID-19. Data came from immunoSEQ multiplex PCR; TCRdb stores just in-frame clones and leaves some out. Of roughly 350,000 clones in the sample, about 88% were seen once. Sequenced material: peripheral blood. The source of these receptors is a woman aged 70-85 years with COVID-19, enrolled during active disease.

The V call is TRBV5-6, the J call TRBJ1-4, with 8 positions matching TRBD1. V lost 2 bases and J lost 8; bases outside the gene matches: 5. CDR3 length: 14 amino acids. Looked up from germline, CDR1 is SGHDT and CDR2 is YYEEEE. CDR3 amino acids: CASSFGGQEEKLFF. CDR3 in DNA: TGTGCCAGCAGCTTCGGGGGACAGGAGGAAAAACTGTTTTTT.

This rearrangement joins TRBV6-5 to TRBJ2-5; 9 bases are a match to TRBD2. Germline V lookup: CDR1 MNHEY, CDR2 SVGAGI. The CDR3 runs to 16 residues. The ends lost 2 bases at V and 1 base at J; junction bases unmatched: 5. This chain's CDR3 is CASSYLGRGGQETQYF. In DNA form, the CDR3 reads TGTGCCAGCAGTTACCTCGGGCGGGGGGGCCAAGAGACCCAGTACTTC.

V gene TRBV30 combines with J gene TRBJ1-4, with a weak D call TRBD1 (5 bases). The germline CDR1 and CDR2 sequences are GTSNPN and SVGIG (reference sequence). This CDR3 is built from 17 residues. V lost 2 bases, J lost 1 base, and 17 bases lay in between. CDR3 in DNA: TGTGCCTGGAGTTCGCCAGGGTTGGTAGAAACTAATGAAAAACTGTTTTTT. Translated: CAWSSPGLVETNEKLFF.

DNA of the CDR3: TGCGCCAGCAGTCAATCGGCGGGGGAGCAAGAGACCCAGTACTTC. This translates into CASSQSAGEQETQYF. The V call is TRBV23-1, the J call TRBJ2-5; 7 nucleotides match TRBD2. TRBV23-1 is marked as an open reading frame, function uncertain. This CDR3 has 15 residues. Germline trimming cut 0 bases from V and 2 bases from J; bases unmatched to any gene: 3.

The V gene is TRBV30, the J gene TRBJ1-1; D is ambiguous. Germline CDR1 GTSNPN, CDR2 SVGIG (reference sequence). The V and J ends lost 0 bases and 2 bases respectively, with 7 bases between them. CDR3 size: 13 residues. The CDR3 nucleotides are TGTGCCTGGAGTGTAACGGTCAACACTGAAGCTTTCTTT. Translation gives CAWSVTVNTEAFF.

The chain has TRBV2 and TRBJ1-5; D call uncertain. The CDR3 sequence is 18 residues long. The germline V gene has CDR1 SNHLY and CDR2 FYNNEI. V was cut by 3 bases and J by 5 bases, with 23 bases left in between. As DNA, the CDR3 is TGTGCCAGCAGTGACGAGGCAGCTCAAACCCCTAGTGATCAGCCCCAGCATTTT. Encoded protein: CASSDEAAQTPSDQPQHF.

The J gene is TRBJ1-5, the V gene TRBV9; a possible D gene is TRBD1 (6 bases). The CDR3 is 19 amino acids. The V gene's germline CDR1 is SGDLS and CDR2 YYNGEE. V lost 0 bases, J lost 6 bases, and 25 bases lay in between. The chain's CDR3 is CASSVGDGAGAQFGQPQHF. CDR3 sequence (DNA): TGTGCCAGCAGCGTAGGGGACGGGGCAGGGGCGCAATTCGGTCAGCCCCAGCATTTT.

The chain is built from TRBV19 and TRBJ1-1; TRBD1 agrees at 8 bases. V shed 5 bases, J shed 1 base, and the junction held 0 bases outside the gene matches. CDR3 length: 13 residues. Per the germline V gene, CDR1 is LNHDA and CDR2 is SQIVND (reference sequence). This CDR3 reads CASSQGANTEAFF. The CDR3 bases are TGTGCCAGTAGTCAGGGGGCGAACACTGAAGCTTTCTTT.

The rearrangement joins TRBV19 to TRBJ2-3, with 8 positions matching TRBD2. The J segment lost 0 bases and the V segment lost 3 bases, leaving 5 bases of the junction unmatched. Germline V lookup: CDR1 LNHDA, CDR2 SQIVND (reference sequence). This CDR3 has 16 residues. The CDR3 DNA follows: TGTGCCAGTAGTATGAATAGCGGGGTGAGCACAGATACGCAGTATTTT. Protein product: CASSMNSGVSTDTQYF. Based on the CDR3 plus reference TRBV19 and TRBJ2-3, the full variable domain is DGGITQSPKYLFRKEGQNVTLSCEQNLNHDAMYWYRQDPGQGLRLIYYSQIVNDFQKGDIAEGYSVSREKKESFPLTVTSAQKNPTAFYLCASSMNSGVSTDTQYFGPGTRLTVL.

The chain couples TRBV7-2 to TRBJ2-5; D remains unclear. Trimming shortened V by 5 bases and J by 0 bases, and 10 bases separated the two germline ends. The germline CDR1 and CDR2 sequences are SGHTA and FQGNSA. The CDR3 is 14 amino acids. The CDR3 loop reads CASSPDGDQETQYF. The CDR3 bases are TGTGCCAGCAGCCCAGACGGAGACCAAGAGACCCAGTACTTC.

The rearrangement links TRBV29-1 to TRBJ2-7; no clear D gene. The germline gives CDR1 SQVTM, CDR2 ANQGSEA. The V and J ends lost 7 bases and 1 base respectively, with 17 bases between them. The CDR3 runs to 14 residues. The CDR3 DNA is TGCAGCGCTAGGCCCCCGGAGCGTTCCTACGAGCAGTACTTC. Its protein product is CSARPPERSYEQYF.

The count of this clone is one. This chain uses TRBV7-3 with TRBJ1-1; 9 positions match TRBD1. Per germline, CDR1 SGHTA and CDR2 FQGTGA. This CDR3 spans 15 amino acids. Trimming took 3 bases from V and 3 from J; bases not matched to a gene: 5. The CDR3 is CASSLTGGKDTEAFF. The CDR3 nucleotides read TGTGCCAGCAGCTTGACAGGGGGGAAAGACACTGAAGCTTTCTTT.

This chain uses TRBV12-3 or TRBV12-4 with TRBJ1-1; TRBD1 agrees at 8 bases. Trimming at V came to 6 bases and at J to 6 bases, leaving 3 bases not matched to a gene. The CDR3 loop spans 12 amino acids. The CDR3 bases are TGTGCCAGCAGACCAGGGGGCCCTGAAGCTTTCTTT. It is translated as CASRPGGPEAFF.

The J gene is TRBJ1-1, the V gene TRBV12-5; D unresolved. This CDR3 region has 14 residues. Per the germline V gene, CDR1 is LGHNT and CDR2 is FRNRAP. The germline V and J ends were trimmed by 6 bases and 8 bases, with 19 bases remaining between them. The CDR3 sequence is CASGTGGLQSEAFF. CDR3 bases: TGTGCTAGTGGGACGGGAGGACTTCAAAGCGAAGCTTTCTTT. The complete variable domain, with remaining parts taken from reference TRBV12-5 and TRBJ1-1, reads DARVTQTPRHKVTEMGQEVTMRCQPILGHNTVFWYRQTMMQGLELLAYFRNRAPLDDSGMPKDRFSAEMPDATLATLKIQPSEPRDSAVYFCASGTGGLQSEAFFGQGTRLTVV.

This rearrangement joins TRBV7-2 to TRBJ2-5; TRBD2 matches at 14 bases. Per germline, CDR1 SGHTA and CDR2 FQGNSA. The CDR3 runs 13 residues. After removal of 10 bases from V and 5 bases from J, the junction contained 3 bases not matched to a gene. Here the CDR3 DNA reads TGTGCCACCCGACTAGCGGGGGGGGAGACCCAGTACTTC. Residues: CATRLAGGETQYF. Full variable domain (missing parts from reference TRBV7-2 and TRBJ2-5): GAGVSQSPSNKVTEKGKDVELRCDPISGHTALYWYRQSLGQGLEFLIYFQGNSAPDKSGLPSDRFSAERTGGSVSTLTIQRTQQEDSAVYLCATRLAGGETQYFGPGTRLLVL.

The V gene is TRBV7-9, the J gene TRBJ2-2; TRBD1 agrees at 9 bases. The CDR3 totals 15 residues. V was pared by 1 base and J by 7 bases, with 4 bases of the junction left unmatched. Germline CDR1 is SEHNR and CDR2 is FQNEAQ (reference sequence). The CDR3 reads CASSLGTGASGELFF. Written as DNA, the CDR3 is TGTGCCAGCAGCTTAGGGACAGGGGCCAGCGGGGAGCTGTTTTTT.

This clone has just one count. The rearrangement uses TRBV5-6 and TRBJ1-5, with D unresolved. V lost 0 bases, J lost 4 bases, and 8 bases lay in between. The germline gives CDR1 SGHDT, CDR2 YYEEEE. There are 14 residues in the CDR3. The CDR3 protein is CASSLERANQPQHF. The CDR3 region has the DNA TGTGCCAGCAGCTTGGAGAGGGCTAATCAGCCCCAGCATTTT.

This clone showed up just once. Other DNA sequences in this sample translate to the same CDR3. The rearrangement links TRBV7-9 to TRBJ2-7, with D perhaps TRBD2 (5 bases). CDR3 length: 12 amino acids. V lost 5 bases to trimming and J lost 4 bases, with 9 bases between them. The germline gives CDR1 SEHNR, CDR2 FQNEAQ (reference sequence). CDR3 protein: CASSPSGYEQYF. The DNA of the CDR3 is TGTGCCAGCAGCCCGTCGGGATACGAGCAGTACTTC. The variable domain in full, completed from reference TRBV7-9 and TRBJ2-7, reads DTGVSQNPRHKITKRGQNVTFRCDPISEHNRLYWYRQTLGQGPEFLTYFQNEAQLEKSRLLSDRFSAERPKGSFSTLEIQRTEQGDSAMYLCASSPSGYEQYFGPGTRLTVT.

The DNA of the CDR3 is TGTGCCAGCAGGGGGGACTTTTACTCACCCCTCCACTTT. This gives the protein CASRGDFYSPLHF. The rearrangement joins TRBV27 to TRBJ1-6; possibly TRBD1 for D (5 bases). The CDR3 sequence is 13 residues long. V shed 6 bases and J shed 10 bases, with 13 bases lying between them. Germline values: CDR1 MNHEY, CDR2 SMNVEV (reference sequence).

This chain connects TRBV19 to TRBJ2-5; D may be TRBD1 (6 bases). Germline-derived CDR1 and CDR2 are LNHDA and SQIVND (reference sequence). Trimming removed 4 bases at V and 4 bases at J, with 19 bases between. The CDR3 length is 16 residues. The CDR3 reads CASSTGHPGWGETQYF. The DNA of the CDR3 is TGTGCCAGTAGTACGGGACACCCAGGGTGGGGAGAGACCCAGTACTTC.

The rearrangement uses TRBV30 and TRBJ1-2; no clear D gene. CDR1 is GTSNPN, CDR2 SVGIG, per germline (reference sequence). The CDR3 consists of 13 residues. V was cut by 0 bases and J by 7 bases, with 12 bases left in between. The CDR3 region has the DNA TGTGCCTGGAGTGTTAGATTACCGGGTGGCTACACCTTC. Translated, it gives CAWSVRLPGGYTF. Combining the CDR3 with reference TRBV30 and TRBJ1-2 gives the whole variable domain SQTIHQWPATLVQPVGSPLSLECTVEGTSNPNLYWYRQAAGRGLQLLFYSVGIGQISSEVPQNLSASRPQDRQFILSSKKLLLSDSGFYLCAWSVRLPGGYTFGSGTRLTVV.

This clone appeared a few times. V is TRBV6-5 and J is TRBJ1-1; possible D gene TRBD1, 6 bases. Per germline, CDR1 MNHEY and CDR2 SVGAGI. CDR3 length: 14 amino acids. The V end lost 7 bases, the J end lost 4 bases, and 16 bases lay between the germline ends. CDR3 sequence: CASTSWGRSTEAFF. Written as DNA, the CDR3 is TGTGCCAGCACCTCCTGGGGGCGAAGCACTGAAGCTTTCTTT.

This clone was detected only a few times. V gene TRBV5-1 combines with J gene TRBJ2-3, with D unresolved. The CDR3 is 15 residues long. The V and J ends lost 2 bases and 1 base respectively, with 11 bases between them. Per germline, CDR1 SGHRS and CDR2 YFSETQ. CDR3 nucleotide sequence: TGCGCCAGCAGCTTTGAAAACAGCCGCACAGATACGCAGTATTTT. This encodes CASSFENSRTDTQYF.

The chain employs TRBV4-1 and TRBJ2-2; 8 bases are a match to TRBD1. Germline V gives CDR1 MGHRA, CDR2 YSYEKL. The CDR3 is 15 residues long. V lost 4 bases and J lost 2; bases outside the gene matches: 3. As DNA, the CDR3 is TGCGCCAGCAGCCGGGGACAGGTCAACACCGGGGAGCTGTTTTTT. Residues: CASSRGQVNTGELFF.

The chain recombines TRBV5-6 with TRBJ1-3, with D possibly being TRBD1 (6 bases). Trimming took off 4 bases at V and 0 bases at J, with 11 bases between the two ends. This CDR3 contains 15 residues. In germline, CDR1 is SGHDT, CDR2 YYEEEE. The CDR3 is CASSEQGSSGNTIYF. The CDR3 nucleotides read TGTGCCAGCAGCGAACAGGGATCCTCTGGAAACACCATATATTTT.

This clone was seen more than once but under ten times. This chain connects TRBV25-1 to TRBJ1-1, with D uncertain. V lost 6 bases to trimming and J lost 6 bases, with 8 bases between them. This CDR3 comprises 11 residues. Germline CDR1 MGHDK, CDR2 SYGVNS. Here the CDR3 DNA reads TGTGCCAGCAGGCAAACGGCTGAAGCTTTCTTT. It yields the protein CASRQTAEAFF.

The rearrangement joins TRBV5-1 to TRBJ2-1; the match to TRBD2 covers 12 bases. J gave up 0 bases and V 3 bases, and 10 bases lay outside the gene matches. Germline CDR1 SGHRS, CDR2 YFSETQ. The CDR3 runs 19 residues. In nucleotides, the CDR3 is TGCGCCAGCAGCTGGCGGGGACTAGCGGGCCTGAGCTCCTACAATGAGCAGTTCTTC. Its protein is CASSWRGLAGLSSYNEQFF. The whole variable domain, filled in from reference TRBV5-1 and TRBJ2-1, reads KAGVTQTPRYLIKTRGQQVTLSCSPISGHRSVSWYQQTPGQGLQFLFEYFSETQRNKGNFPGRFSGRQFSNSRSEMNVSTLELGDSALYLCASSWRGLAGLSSYNEQFFGPGTRLTVL.

This clone was seen once. This rearrangement joins TRBV28 to TRBJ2-1; D is perhaps TRBD1 (6 bases). Germline loops: CDR1 MDHEN, CDR2 SYDVKM. Trimming left V 2 bases short and J 10 bases short, with 18 bases between. The CDR3 is made up of 15 amino acids. CDR3 nucleotide sequence: TGTGCCAGCAGTTTAACGATATTGGGGGCAAGAGAGCAGTTCTTC. This codes for CASSLTILGAREQFF.

This clone was picked up one time. V usage is TRBV19 and J usage is TRBJ2-1, with 9 bases that match TRBD2. This CDR3 spans 15 amino acids. Trimming took 5 bases from V and 8 from J; bases not matched to a gene: 10. Germline CDR1 and CDR2: LNHDA and SQIVND (reference sequence). Written as DNA, the CDR3 is TGTGCCAGTAGTGCCTGGCGGGGGGGCATCGATGAGCAGTTCTTC. Its protein product is CASSAWRGGIDEQFF.